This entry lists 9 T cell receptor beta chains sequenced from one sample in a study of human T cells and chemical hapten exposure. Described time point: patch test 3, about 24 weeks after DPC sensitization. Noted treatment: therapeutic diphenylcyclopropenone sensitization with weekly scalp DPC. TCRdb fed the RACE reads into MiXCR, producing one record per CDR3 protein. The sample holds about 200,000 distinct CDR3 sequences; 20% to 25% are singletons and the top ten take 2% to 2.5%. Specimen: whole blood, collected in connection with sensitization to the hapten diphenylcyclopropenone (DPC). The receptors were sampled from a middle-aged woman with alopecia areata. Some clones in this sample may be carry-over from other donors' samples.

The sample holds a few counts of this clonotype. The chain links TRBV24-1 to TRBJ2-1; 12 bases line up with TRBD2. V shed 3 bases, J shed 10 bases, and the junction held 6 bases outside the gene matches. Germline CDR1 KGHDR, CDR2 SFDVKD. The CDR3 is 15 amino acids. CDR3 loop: CATSDASGRAEEQFF. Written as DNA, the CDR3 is TGTGCCACCAGTGATGCTAGCGGGAGGGCCGAGGAGCAGTTCTTC.

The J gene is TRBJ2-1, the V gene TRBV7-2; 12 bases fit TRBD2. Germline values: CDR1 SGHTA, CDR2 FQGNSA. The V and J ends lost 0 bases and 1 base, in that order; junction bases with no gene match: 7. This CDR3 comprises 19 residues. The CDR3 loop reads CASSLAFGTSGPSYNEQFF. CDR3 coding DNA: TGTGCCAGCAGCTTAGCTTTTGGGACTAGCGGGCCTTCCTACAATGAGCAGTTCTTC.

CDR3 sequence: CATNGANEKLFF. The CDR3 nucleotides are TGTGCCACGAACGGGGCCAATGAAAAACTGTTTTTT. The rearrangement uses TRBV3-1 and TRBJ1-4, with TRBD1 as a possible D gene (5 bases). Trimming cost V 10 bases and J 5 bases, with 11 bases left between them. The CDR3 has 12 residues. CDR1 and CDR2 from the germline V gene are LGHDT and YNNKEL (reference sequence). The complete variable domain, with remaining parts taken from reference TRBV3-1 and TRBJ1-4, reads DTAVSQTPKYLVTQMGNDKSIKCEQNLGHDTMYWYKQDSKKFLKIMFSYNNKELIINETVPNRFSPKSPDKAHLNLHINSLELGDSAVYFCATNGANEKLFFGSGTQLSVL.

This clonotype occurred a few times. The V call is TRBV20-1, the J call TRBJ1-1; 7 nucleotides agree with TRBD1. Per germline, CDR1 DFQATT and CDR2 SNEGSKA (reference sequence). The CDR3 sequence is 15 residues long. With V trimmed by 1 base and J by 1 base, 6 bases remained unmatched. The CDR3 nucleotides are TGCAGTGCTAGAGCTGGGACAGAAAGGAACACTGAAGCTTTCTTT. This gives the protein CSARAGTERNTEAFF.

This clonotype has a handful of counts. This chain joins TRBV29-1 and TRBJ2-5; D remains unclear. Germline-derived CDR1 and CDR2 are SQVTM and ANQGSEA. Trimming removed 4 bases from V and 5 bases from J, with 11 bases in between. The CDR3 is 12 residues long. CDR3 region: CSVAPDGETQYF. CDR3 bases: TGCAGCGTTGCCCCGGACGGGGAGACCCAGTACTTC.

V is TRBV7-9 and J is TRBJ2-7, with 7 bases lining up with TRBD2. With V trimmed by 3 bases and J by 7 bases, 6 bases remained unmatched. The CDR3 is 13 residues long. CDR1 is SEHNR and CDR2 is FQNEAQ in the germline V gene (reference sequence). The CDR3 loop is CASSFDGRGEQYF. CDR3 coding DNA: TGTGCCAGCAGCTTTGACGGGCGGGGGGAGCAGTACTTC.

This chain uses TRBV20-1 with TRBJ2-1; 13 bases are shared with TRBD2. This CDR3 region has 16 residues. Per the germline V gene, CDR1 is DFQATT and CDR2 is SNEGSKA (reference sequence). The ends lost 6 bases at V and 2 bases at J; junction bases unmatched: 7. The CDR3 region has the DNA TGCAGTGCAACCGGACTAGCGGGAGATACCTACAATGAGCAGTTCTTC. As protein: CSATGLAGDTYNEQFF.

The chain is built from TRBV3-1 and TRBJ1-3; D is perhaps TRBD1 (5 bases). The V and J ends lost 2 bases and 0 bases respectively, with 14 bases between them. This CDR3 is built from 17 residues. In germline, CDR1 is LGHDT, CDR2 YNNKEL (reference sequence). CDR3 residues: CASSQWGTRNSGNTIYF. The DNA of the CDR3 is TGTGCCAGCAGCCAATGGGGGACGCGCAACTCTGGAAACACCATATATTTT.

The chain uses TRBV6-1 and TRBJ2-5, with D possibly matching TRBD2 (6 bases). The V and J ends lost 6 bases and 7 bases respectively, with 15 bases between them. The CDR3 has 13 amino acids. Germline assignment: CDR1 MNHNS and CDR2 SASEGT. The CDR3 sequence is CASRGDWGGTQYF. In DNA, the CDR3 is TGTGCCAGCAGGGGGGACTGGGGCGGGACCCAGTACTTC.